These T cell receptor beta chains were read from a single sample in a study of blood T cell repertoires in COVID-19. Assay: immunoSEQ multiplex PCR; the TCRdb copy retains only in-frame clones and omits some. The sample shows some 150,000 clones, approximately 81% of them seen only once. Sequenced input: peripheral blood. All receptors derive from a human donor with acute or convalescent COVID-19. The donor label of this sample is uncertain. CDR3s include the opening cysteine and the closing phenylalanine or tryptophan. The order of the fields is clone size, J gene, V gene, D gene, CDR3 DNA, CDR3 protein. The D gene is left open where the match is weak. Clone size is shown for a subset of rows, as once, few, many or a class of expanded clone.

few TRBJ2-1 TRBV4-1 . TGCGCCAGCAGCCAAGATACCGGTGCGGATGAGCAGTTCTTC CASSQDTGADEQFF
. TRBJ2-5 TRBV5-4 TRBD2 TGTGCCAGCAGCTTGGCCCTAGCGGGAGGGCAAGAGACCCAGTACTTC CASSLALAGGQETQYF
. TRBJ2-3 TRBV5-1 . TGCGCCAGCAGCTTGGACAGATCAACGGATACGCAGTATTTT CASSLDRSTDTQYF
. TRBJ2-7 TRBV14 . TGTGCCAGCAGCCAAGATCGGGGCGAGCAGTACTTC CASSQDRGEQYF
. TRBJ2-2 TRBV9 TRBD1 TGTGCCAGCAGCGGGACTTTAAGGACAGGGAGGAGCACCGGGGAGCTGTTTTTT CASSGTLRTGRSTGELFF
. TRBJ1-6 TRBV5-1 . TGCGCCAGCAGCTTCGGGGATTCACCCCTCCACTTT CASSFGDSPLHF
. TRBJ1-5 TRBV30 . TGTGCCTGGAGTGTACAAAATAGCAATCAGCCCCAGCATTTT CAWSVQNSNQPQHF
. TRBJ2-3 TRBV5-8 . TGTGCCAGCAGCTTGCGTACGGGGAGCACAGATACGCAGTATTTT CASSLRTGSTDTQYF
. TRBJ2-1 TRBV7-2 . TGTGCCAGCAGCTTAGCCAGATATGTGGGGGAGGTCTCCTACAATGAGCAGTTCTTC CASSLARYVGEVSYNEQFF
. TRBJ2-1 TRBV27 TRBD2 TGTGCCAGCATGTGGGCTAGCGGGGGCAATGAGCAGTTCTTC CASMWASGGNEQFF
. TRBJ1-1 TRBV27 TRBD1 TGTGCCAGCAGTTTATGGGGTGGGACAGGGTTGAACACTGAAGCTTTCTTT CASSLWGGTGLNTEAFF
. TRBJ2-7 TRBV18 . TGTGCCAGCTCACCAACAGGGTTCGAGCAGTACTTC CASSPTGFEQYF
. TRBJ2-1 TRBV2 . TGTGCCAGCAGCGACGCCCCGACTAAAGCTCCCAATGAGCAGTTCTTC CASSDAPTKAPNEQFF
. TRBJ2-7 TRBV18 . TGTGCCAGCTCGGACACCAACTACGAGCAGTACTTC CASSDTNYEQYF
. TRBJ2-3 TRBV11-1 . TGTGCCAGCAGCTTTGACAGGCCCGATACGCAGTATTTT CASSFDRPDTQYF
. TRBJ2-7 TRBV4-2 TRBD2 TGTGCCAGCAGCCAGGGGACTAGCGGGGTAGAGTACTTC CASSQGTSGVEYF
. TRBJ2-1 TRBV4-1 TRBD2 TGCGCCAGCAGCTTCGATTATGCGGGGGGTGATGAGCAGTTCTTC CASSFDYAGGDEQFF
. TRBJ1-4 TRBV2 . TGTGCCAGCCTTAGGGGAAGCGCTAATGAAAAACTGTTTTTT CASLRGSANEKLFF
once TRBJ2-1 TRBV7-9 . TGTGCCAGCACGATGAGCAGGGTACATTTCATGAATGAGCAGTTCTTC CASTMSRVHFMNEQFF
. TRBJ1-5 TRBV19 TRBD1 TGTGCCACCGCAGGGACAGCCAACAATCAGCCCCAGCATTTT CATAGTANNQPQHF
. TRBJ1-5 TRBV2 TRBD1 TGTGCCAGCAAGCTAAACTCAGGGGGCAGGGAGCCCCAGCATTTT CASKLNSGGREPQHF
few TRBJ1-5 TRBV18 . TGTGCCAGCTCACCGACAGCCATTGGGGGCAATCAGCCCCAGCATTTT CASSPTAIGGNQPQHF
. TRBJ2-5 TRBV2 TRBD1 TGTGCCAGCTTACGCGGACAGGGAGGTTCGGAGACCCAGTACTTC CASLRGQGGSETQYF
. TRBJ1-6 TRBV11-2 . TGTGCCAGCAGCTTCCAGGCTGGTAATTCACCCCTCCACTTT CASSFQAGNSPLHF
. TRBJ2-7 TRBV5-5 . TGTGCCAGCAGCTCTAGGTTTGACGGCTCAGCCGAGCAGTACTTC CASSSRFDGSAEQYF
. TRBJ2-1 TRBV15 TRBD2 TGTGCCACCAGCAGACGTCCCGGGACTAGCGGGAGGGCGGGCTACAATGAGCAGTTCTTC CATSRRPGTSGRAGYNEQFF
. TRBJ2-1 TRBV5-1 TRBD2 TGCGCCAGCAGCTTGGGACTAGCGACCAATGAGCAGTTCTTC CASSLGLATNEQFF
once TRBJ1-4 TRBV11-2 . TGTGCCAGCAGCTCAGGGTTTTCCGGCGGAGAAAAACTGTTTTTT CASSSGFSGGEKLFF
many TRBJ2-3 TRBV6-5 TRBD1 TGTGCCAGCAGTTACTGGGACAGGGGGTTCGCAGATACGCAGTATTTT CASSYWDRGFADTQYF
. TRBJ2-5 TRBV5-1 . TGCGCCAGCAGCTTGGCACAGCTCGAAGGCACCCAGTACTTC CASSLAQLEGTQYF
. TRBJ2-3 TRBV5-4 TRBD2 TGTGCCAGCAGCCTCACAGCGGGAGGGCCGACAGATACGCAGTATTTT CASSLTAGGPTDTQYF
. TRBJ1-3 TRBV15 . TGTGCCACCAGCAGACGCCGGGGATCTGGAAACACCATATATTTT CATSRRRGSGNTIYF
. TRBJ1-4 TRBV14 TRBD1 TGTGCCAGCAGCCAAGACAGGGGGCGTATGTCAACTAATGAAAAACTGTTTTTT CASSQDRGRMSTNEKLFF
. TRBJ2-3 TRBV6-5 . TGTGCCAGCAGTTCCCCGGACAGCGAGTATTTT CASSSPDSEYF
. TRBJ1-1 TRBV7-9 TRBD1 TGTGCCAGCAGCCCGACAGGGGAGGGAGCTTTCTTT CASSPTGEGAFF
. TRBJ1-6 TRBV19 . TGTGCCAGTAGTTTTGGCGGGTACCTCCACTTT CASSFGGYLHF
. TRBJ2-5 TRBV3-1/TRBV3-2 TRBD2 TGTGCCAGCAGCCCCAGCGGGGCTGGAGAGACCCAGTACTTC CASSPSGAGETQYF
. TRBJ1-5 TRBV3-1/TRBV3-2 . TGTGCCAGCAGCGGAAGGGGCGCCAGCAATCAGCCCCAGCATTTT CASSGRGASNQPQHF
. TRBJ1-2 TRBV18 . TGTGCCAGCTCACCAGGAGCGGACTATGGCTACACCTTC CASSPGADYGYTF
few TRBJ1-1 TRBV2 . TGTGCCAGCAGTGAAAACAACCCTTACACTGAAGCTTTCTTT CASSENNPYTEAFF
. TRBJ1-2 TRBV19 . TGTGCCAGTAGTATAGGAATAGAGGGCGGAAACTATGGCTACACCTTC CASSIGIEGGNYGYTF
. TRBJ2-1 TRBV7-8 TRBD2 TGTGCCAGCAGCTTTCTCTGGACTAGCGGGAACAATGAGCAGTTCTTC CASSFLWTSGNNEQFF
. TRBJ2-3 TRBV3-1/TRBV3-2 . TGTGCCAGCAGCCAAGGATCAGGGACAGATACGCAGTATTTT CASSQGSGTDTQYF